One and the same sample provided the 20 T cell receptor beta chains below, sequenced in a study of control samples from healthy donors and cancer patients. Clones were sequenced by immunoSEQ multiplex PCR, and TCRdb holds only the in-frame ones, with some missing. The sample holds some 95,000 clones, about 80% seen once. The sample comprised blood. The receptors stem from a woman younger than 45 in good health.

This rearrangement joins TRBV7-9 to TRBJ2-2; 9 bases map to TRBD1. V shed 5 bases and J 4 bases; nucleotides not matched to a gene: 14. The CDR3 runs to 18 residues. Germline V gene data show CDR1 as SEHNR and CDR2 as FQNEAQ (reference sequence). CDR3 in DNA: TGTGCCAGCAGCCCATACGCCGGGACAGGGCCCATCACCGGGGAGCTGTTTTTT. The encoded protein is CASSPYAGTGPITGELFF.

The chain has TRBV7-2 and TRBJ2-1; D call uncertain. Germline-derived CDR1 and CDR2 are SGHTA and FQGNSA. The CDR3 consists of 18 residues. V lost 4 bases, J lost 0 bases, and 19 bases lay in between. CDR3 amino acids: CASSSPWVGMSSYNEQFF. The CDR3 DNA follows: TGTGCCAGCAGCTCCCCCTGGGTGGGGATGAGCTCCTACAATGAGCAGTTCTTC.

The chain has TRBV11-3 and TRBJ2-7; no definite D call. Germline CDR1 reads SGHNT; CDR2 reads YENEEA. The CDR3 loop spans 14 amino acids. V lost 1 base and J 3 bases, leaving 10 bases between the germline ends. The chain's CDR3 is CASSLAGSGYEQYF. The DNA for the CDR3 is TGTGCCAGCAGCTTAGCAGGATCGGGCTACGAGCAGTACTTC. The full variable domain, in which reference TRBV11-3 and TRBJ2-7 provide the parts outside the CDR3, is EAGVVQSPRYKIIEKKQPVAFWCNPISGHNTLYWYLQNLGQGPELLIRYENEEAVDDSQLPKDRFSAERLKGVDSTLKIQPAELGDSAVYLCASSLAGSGYEQYFGPGTRLTVT.

The genes are TRBV19 and TRBJ1-2; unclear D gene. The CDR3 is 13 amino acids. CDR1 and CDR2 from the germline V gene are LNHDA and SQIVND (reference sequence). Between the trimmed V and J ends, which lost 5 bases and 4 bases, there was a span of 11 bases. The chain's CDR3 is CASSGNDLYGYTF. The CDR3 nucleotides are TGTGCCAGTAGTGGGAATGACCTCTATGGCTACACCTTC.

This clone has just a few counts. The chain joins TRBV14 to TRBJ1-2; weak D call: TRBD1 (5 bases). CDR1 is SGHDN and CDR2 is FVKESK in the germline V gene. The CDR3 runs to 20 residues. V lost 3 bases, J lost 4 bases, and 30 bases lay in between. CDR3 DNA sequence: TGTGCCAGCAGCCACTTCTCCTTGGACATGGGAGCATCTAAAGGCTATGGCTACACCTTC. Its protein is CASSHFSLDMGASKGYGYTF. The variable domain in full, with the rest retrieved from reference TRBV14 and TRBJ1-2, is EAGVTQFPSHSVIEKGQTVTLRCDPISGHDNLYWYRRVMGKEIKFLLHFVKESKQDESGMPNNRFLAERTGGTYSTLKVQPAELEDSGVYFCASSHFSLDMGASKGYGYTFGSGTRLTVV.

This clone was seen a handful of times. This chain connects TRBV15 to TRBJ1-4; no clear D. The CDR3 length is 14 residues. Germline CDR1 and CDR2: LNHNV and YYDKDF (reference sequence). V was cut by 8 bases and J by 5 bases, with 15 bases left in between. The CDR3 sequence is CATRPPGWNEKLFF. CDR3 in DNA: TGTGCCACCCGTCCGCCTGGTTGGAATGAAAAACTGTTTTTT. Combining the CDR3 with reference TRBV15 and TRBJ1-4 gives the whole variable domain DAMVIQNPRYQVTQFGKPVTLSCSQTLNHNVMYWYQQKSSQAPKLLFHYYDKDFNNEADTPDNFQSRRPNTSFCFLDIRSPGLGDTAMYLCATRPPGWNEKLFFGSGTQLSVL.

This clone appeared once. The chain joins TRBV13 to TRBJ2-3; 11 nucleotides agree with TRBD1. This CDR3 is built from 18 residues. Unmatched junction bases numbered 10, after V lost 5 bases and J lost 0 bases. Germline loops: CDR1 PRHDT, CDR2 FYEKMQ (reference sequence). The CDR3 loop reads CASSPPMGTGGSTDTQYF. The DNA of the CDR3 is TGTGCCAGCAGCCCCCCTATGGGGACAGGGGGGAGCACAGATACGCAGTATTTT.

The chain employs TRBV5-6 and TRBJ2-1; 8 bases agree with TRBD2. From germline, CDR1 is SGHDT and CDR2 YYEEEE. J lost 3 bases, V lost 5 bases, and 16 bases had no gene match. The CDR3 has 18 amino acids. The CDR3 is CASRRSAGGAAGYNEQFF. In nucleotides, the CDR3 is TGTGCCAGCAGACGGTCGGCGGGGGGAGCTGCTGGCTACAATGAGCAGTTCTTC.

V usage is TRBV7-2 and J usage is TRBJ1-5; TRBD1 is a possible D gene (6 bases). V gave up 0 bases and J gave up 0 bases, with 6 bases separating them. The CDR3 runs to 15 residues. Germline CDR1 reads SGHTA; CDR2 reads FQGNSA. As DNA, the CDR3 is TGTGCCAGCAGCTTAGCAGGGGGTAGCAATCAGCCCCAGCATTTT. Its protein is CASSLAGGSNQPQHF.

The DNA of the CDR3 is TGCGCCAGCAGCTGTGATCAGCCCCAGCATTTT. It is translated as CASSCDQPQHF. This chain connects TRBV4-3 to TRBJ1-5; the D is unclear. V lost 5 bases and J lost 5, with 4 bases in between. The CDR3 has 11 amino acids. Germline V gives CDR1 LGHNA, CDR2 YSLEER.

The chain recombines TRBV7-9 with TRBJ2-3, with unresolved D. Germline V gives CDR1 SEHNR, CDR2 FQNEAQ (reference sequence). The CDR3 contains 11 residues. The V and J ends lost 5 bases and 6 bases respectively, with 6 bases between them. This CDR3 is CASSPLDTQYF. The CDR3 nucleotides are TGTGCCAGCAGCCCCCTTGATACGCAGTATTTT.

V gene TRBV5-1 combines with J gene TRBJ2-1; D is tentatively TRBD1 or TRBD2 (5 bases each). This CDR3 is 16 amino acids long. V lost 1 base to trimming and J lost 10 bases, with 21 bases between them. In germline, CDR1 is SGHRS, CDR2 YFSETQ. CDR3 DNA sequence: TGCGCCAGCAGCTTGAGTTCCCAGGCCCTTGAGGGGGAGCAGTTCTTC. Translating it yields CASSLSSQALEGEQFF.

This clone was recorded only once. V is TRBV18 and J is TRBJ2-3; D remains ambiguous. The ends were cut back, 3 bases at V and 1 base at J, with 5 bases in the middle. The CDR3 extends over 13 amino acids. Germline CDR1 is KGHSH and CDR2 is LQKENI. CDR3 residues: CASSPGGTDTQYF. DNA for the CDR3: TGTGCCAGCTCACCTGGAGGCACAGATACGCAGTATTTT.

The chain carries TRBV9 and TRBJ2-1; D might be TRBD1 (5 bases). The CDR3 totals 15 residues. Germline V gene sequence: CDR1 SGDLS, CDR2 YYNGEE. V lost 0 bases, J lost 2 bases, and 9 bases lay in between. The CDR3: CASSVGQGAYNEQFF. The CDR3 DNA reads TGTGCCAGCAGCGTAGGGCAGGGCGCCTACAATGAGCAGTTCTTC.

The genes are TRBV9 and TRBJ2-1; D gene uncertain. The germline V and J ends were trimmed by 0 bases and 8 bases, with 3 bases remaining between them. CDR1 is SGDLS, CDR2 YYNGEE, per germline. The CDR3 is made up of 11 amino acids. DNA for the CDR3: TGTGCCAGCAGCGTAGAAGATGAGCAGTTCTTC. Its protein product is CASSVEDEQFF.

V usage is TRBV10-3 and J usage is TRBJ2-1; possibly TRBD1 for D (5 bases). Deletions cut 0 bases from V and 4 bases from J, with 7 bases between. This CDR3 contains 14 residues. The germline V gene encodes CDR1 ENHRY and CDR2 SYGVKD. In DNA, the CDR3 is TGTGCCATCAGTGAGTCGACAGCATACAATGAGCAGTTCTTC. It codes for CAISESTAYNEQFF.

This clone has more than one count but fewer than ten. The genes are TRBV4-1 and TRBJ1-1, with TRBD1 as a possible D gene (5 bases). This CDR3 region has 14 residues. Trimming left V 3 bases short and J 4 bases short, with 12 bases between. Germline loops: CDR1 MGHRA, CDR2 YSYEKL. The DNA for the CDR3 is TGCGCCAGCAGCCACGAGGGGTGGTTCACTGAAGCTTTCTTT. Translation: CASSHEGWFTEAFF.

The genes are TRBV7-2 and TRBJ1-6, with D uncertain. Trimming pared 1 base from V and 7 bases from J, leaving 11 bases between. CDR3 length: 15 residues. CDR1 and CDR2 (germline): SGHTA, FQGNSA. CDR3 sequence (DNA): TGTGCCAGCAGCTTAGAAGATAGAAGGAATTCACCCCTCCACTTT. Amino acid sequence: CASSLEDRRNSPLHF.

V usage is TRBV13 and J usage is TRBJ1-1, with no clear D. This CDR3 spans 13 amino acids. CDR1 and CDR2 (germline): PRHDT, FYEKMQ (reference sequence). V lost 1 base and J lost 0, with 3 bases in between. CDR3 loop: CASSLEVNTEAFF. CDR3 coding DNA: TGTGCCAGCAGCTTAGAGGTGAACACTGAAGCTTTCTTT.

The chain links TRBV3-1 (or the pseudogene TRBV3-2) to TRBJ2-1; D not resolved. The V end was cut by 2 bases, the J end by 9 bases, with 14 bases between. Germline CDR1 is LGHDT and CDR2 is YNNKEL (reference sequence). The CDR3 runs 14 residues. CDR3 coding DNA: TGTGCCAGCAGCCAACCCTTCGCTAGTGGTGAGCAGTTCTTC. It codes for CASSQPFASGEQFF.